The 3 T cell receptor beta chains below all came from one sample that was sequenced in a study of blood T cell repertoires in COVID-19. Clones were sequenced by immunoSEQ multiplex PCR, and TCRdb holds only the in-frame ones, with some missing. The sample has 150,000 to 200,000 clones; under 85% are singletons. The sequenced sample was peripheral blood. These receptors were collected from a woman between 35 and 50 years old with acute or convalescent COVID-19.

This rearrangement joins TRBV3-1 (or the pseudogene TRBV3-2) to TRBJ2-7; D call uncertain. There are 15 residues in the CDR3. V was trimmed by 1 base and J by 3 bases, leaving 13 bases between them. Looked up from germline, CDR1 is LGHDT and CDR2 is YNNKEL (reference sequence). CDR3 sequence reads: CASSQASGVVYEQYF. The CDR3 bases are TGTGCCAGCAGCCAAGCGTCCGGAGTGGTCTACGAGCAGTACTTC.

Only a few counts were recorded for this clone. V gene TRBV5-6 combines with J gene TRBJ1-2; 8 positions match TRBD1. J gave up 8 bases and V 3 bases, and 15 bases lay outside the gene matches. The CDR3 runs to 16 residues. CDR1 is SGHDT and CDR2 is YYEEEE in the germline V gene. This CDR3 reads CASSSEVLTGDEGYTF. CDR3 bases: TGTGCCAGCAGCTCGGAGGTTCTGACAGGGGACGAAGGCTACACCTTC.

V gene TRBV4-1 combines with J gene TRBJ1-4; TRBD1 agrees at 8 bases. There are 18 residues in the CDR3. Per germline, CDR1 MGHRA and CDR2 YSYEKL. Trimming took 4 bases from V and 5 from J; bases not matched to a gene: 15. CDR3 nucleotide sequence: TGCGCCAGCAGCCGAAGACGGCTCGGGACAGGCGGCAATGAAAAACTGTTTTTT. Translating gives CASSRRRLGTGGNEKLFF.